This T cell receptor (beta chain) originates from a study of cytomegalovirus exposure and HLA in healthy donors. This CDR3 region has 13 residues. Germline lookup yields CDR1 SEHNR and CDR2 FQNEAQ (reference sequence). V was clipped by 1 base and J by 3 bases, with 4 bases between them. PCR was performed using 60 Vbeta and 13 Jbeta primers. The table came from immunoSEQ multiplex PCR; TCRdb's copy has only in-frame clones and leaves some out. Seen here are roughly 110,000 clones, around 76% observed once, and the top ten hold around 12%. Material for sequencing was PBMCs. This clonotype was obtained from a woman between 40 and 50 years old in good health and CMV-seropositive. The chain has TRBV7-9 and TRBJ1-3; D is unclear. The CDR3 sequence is CASSLGGGNTIYF. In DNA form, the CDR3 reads TGTGCCAGCAGCTTAGGAGGTGGAAACACCATATATTTT. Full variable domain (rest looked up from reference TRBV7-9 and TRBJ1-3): DTGVSQNPRHKITKRGQNVTFRCDPISEHNRLYWYRQTLGQGPEFLTYFQNEAQLEKSRLLSDRFSAERPKGSFSTLEIQRTEQGDSAMYLCASSLGGGNTIYFGEGSWLTVV.